A single TCR beta chain is shown here with its context. This CDR3 comprises 16 residues. From germline, CDR1 is SGHRS and CDR2 YFSETQ. V lost 4 bases and J lost 0; bases outside the gene matches: 4. The data originate from a study of cytomegalovirus exposure and HLA in healthy donors. Libraries were prepared by immunoSEQ multiplex PCR; TCRdb keeps only in-frame clonotypes and omits some of them. The data show roughly 240,000 clones, with roughly 89% seen just once and around 3% held by the top ten. This TCR derives from a man between 18 and 35 years old in good health and CMV-seronegative. V is TRBV5-1 and J is TRBJ2-7, with 13 bases identical to TRBD2. The sample comprised PBMCs. The CDR3 is CASSRLAGGSSYEQYF. The DNA of the CDR3 is TGCGCCAGCAGCCGACTAGCGGGGGGTAGCTCCTACGAGCAGTACTTC.